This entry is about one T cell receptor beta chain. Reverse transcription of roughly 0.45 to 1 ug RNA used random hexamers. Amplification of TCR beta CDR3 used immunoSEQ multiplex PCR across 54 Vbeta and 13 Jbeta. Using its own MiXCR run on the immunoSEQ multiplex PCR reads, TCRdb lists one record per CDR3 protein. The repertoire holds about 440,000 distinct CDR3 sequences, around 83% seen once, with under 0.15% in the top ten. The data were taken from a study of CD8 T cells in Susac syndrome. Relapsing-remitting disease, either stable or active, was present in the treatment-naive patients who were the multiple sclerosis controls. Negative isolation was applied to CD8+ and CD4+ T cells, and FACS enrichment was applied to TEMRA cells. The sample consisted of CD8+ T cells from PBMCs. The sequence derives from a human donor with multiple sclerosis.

The CDR3 coding sequence is TGCGCCAGCAGCCAAGCGGTAACGCGAAACTATGGCTACACCTTC. As protein: CASSQAVTRNYGYTF. The genes are TRBV4-1 and TRBJ1-2; D gene uncertain. V dropped 1 base and J dropped 2 bases, with 11 bases sitting between them. The CDR3 spans 15 residues. CDR1 and CDR2 (germline): MGHRA, YSYEKL.